These 18 T cell receptor beta chains were all obtained from the same sample, sequenced in a study of blood T cells in healthy people across ages (dated by TCRdb to the mid-2010s). The library was obtained by 5' RACE. Reads for this sample came from an Illumina HiSeq 2500. A second PCR of roughly 7 to 11 cycles was performed with a sample-barcoded 5' primer and a J-beta primer mix. The public reads were run again by TCRdb, first through fastp at Q25 and then through MiXCR, and only productive beta chains were kept. Rows merge per CDR3 protein into single entries with the most common DNA and genes. Within this sample are 800,000 or so distinct CDR3 sequences, with more than 20% of them counted one time only. The top ten hold 3.7% of the sample. The sample was also linked to a second study, of T cells of mothers and their children.

Input material: blood. The receptors derive from a boy younger than 18 in good health.

As concerns this clonotype: A junction boundary mismatches the germline segment, possibly from a read error. This sequence joins TRBV5-1 and TRBJ2-7, with D tentatively TRBD1 (6 bases). The CDR3 totals 14 residues. CDR1 is SGHRS and CDR2 is YFSETQ in the germline V gene. CDR3 residues: CTSSLGAGSYEQYF. The CDR3 bases are TGCACCAGCAGCTTGGGGGCAGGGTCCTACGAGCAGTACTTC.

This chain links TRBV24-1 with TRBJ1-5; D remains ambiguous. Germline CDR1 and CDR2: KGHDR and SFDVKD. This CDR3 region has 14 residues. Trimming shortened V by 4 bases and J by 1 base, and 7 bases separated the two germline ends. In nucleotides, the CDR3 is TGTGCCACCAGTGAGGTTGGGAGCAATCAGCCCCAGCATTTT. Protein sequence: CATSEVGSNQPQHF.

This clonotype showed up just a few times. CDR3 residues: CATSDYGPATDTQYF. The CDR3 coding sequence is TGTGCCACCAGTGATTATGGACCAGCAACAGATACGCAGTATTTT. The chain employs TRBV24-1 and TRBJ2-3, with D unresolved. The V end was cut by 2 bases, the J end by 3 bases, with 11 bases between. Germline assignment: CDR1 KGHDR and CDR2 SFDVKD. The CDR3 is 15 amino acids.

A single count supports this clonotype. The chain recombines TRBV20-1 with TRBJ2-4, with no clear D. The germline V gene encodes CDR1 DFQATT and CDR2 SNEGSKA (reference sequence). The CDR3 runs to 10 residues. V lost 5 bases and J lost 4, with 3 bases in between. The DNA for the CDR3 is TGCAGTGCTCTAAAAAACATTCAGTACTTC. Residues: CSALKNIQYF.

The chain combines TRBV28 with TRBJ2-1; D is possibly TRBD2 (5 bases). V lost 3 bases, J lost 12 bases, and 21 bases lay in between. Germline-derived CDR1 and CDR2 are MDHEN and SYDVKM. The CDR3 covers 15 residues. DNA of the CDR3: TGTGCCAGCAGTTTCGCGAGGGTTCCATCAATTGGGCAGTTCTTC. Its translation is CASSFARVPSIGQFF.

This clonotype was seen only a few times. This chain uses TRBV20-1 with TRBJ2-3, with D unclear. The CDR3 is 13 amino acids. V lost 5 bases, J lost 2 bases, and 11 bases lay in between. Germline lookup yields CDR1 DFQATT and CDR2 SNEGSKA (reference sequence). In nucleotides, the CDR3 is TGCAGTGCTGAGGATCACCCCACAGATACGCAGTATTTT. As protein: CSAEDHPTDTQYF.

The V and J genes are TRBV29-1 and TRBJ2-7, with D perhaps matching TRBD2 (6 bases). With 6 bases removed from V and 3 bases from J, the gap between germline ends came to 18 bases. Germline lookup yields CDR1 SQVTM and CDR2 ANQGSEA. The CDR3 contains 14 residues. The CDR3 region is CSVVFGTLHYEQYF. DNA of the CDR3: TGCAGCGTCGTCTTCGGGACTCTCCACTACGAGCAGTACTTC.

This clonotype was counted only a few times. V usage is TRBV4-2 and J usage is TRBJ2-5; TRBD2 is a possible D gene (6 bases). The end of the DNA fits TRBJ2-1 better, so the J call may be wrong. Germline CDR1 LGHNA, CDR2 YNFKEQ. The CDR3 totals 15 residues. In DNA form, the CDR3 reads TGTGCCAGCAGCCAAGATTGGGGACTTAACAATGAGCAGTTCTTC. It yields the protein CASSQDWGLNNEQFF.

This clonotype showed up just once. This rearrangement joins TRBV5-6 to TRBJ2-4; maybe TRBD2 (6 bases). The CDR3 is 13 residues long. Germline V gene lookup returns CDR1 SGHDT and CDR2 YYEEEE. V dropped 1 base and J dropped 9 bases, with 11 bases sitting between them. CDR3 protein: CASSLQGSGIQYF. The CDR3 DNA sequence: TGTGCCAGCAGCTTGCAGGGTAGCGGCATTCAGTACTTC.

This clonotype came up a few times. V and J are TRBV29-1 and TRBJ2-3; D perhaps matches TRBD2 (7 bases). CDR1 is SQVTM, CDR2 ANQGSEA, per germline. V was cut by 3 bases and J by 0 bases, with 10 bases left in between. There are 14 residues in the CDR3. CDR3 sequence (DNA): TGCAGCGTTGACGCGGGGGCGAGCACAGATACGCAGTATTTT. Its translation: CSVDAGASTDTQYF.

This chain joins TRBV28 and TRBJ2-6; D may be TRBD1 (5 bases). Trimming left V 3 bases short and J 2 bases short, with 8 bases between. The CDR3 runs to 15 residues. Germline V gives CDR1 MDHEN, CDR2 SYDVKM. CDR3 DNA sequence: TGTGCCAGCAGTTTGCCAGGGACTGGGGCCAACGTCCTGACTTTC. This gives the protein CASSLPGTGANVLTF.

Ten or more counts support this clonotype. The chain combines TRBV6-5 with TRBJ1-3; no clear D. The CDR3 length is 12 residues. Trimming took 5 bases from V and 4 from J, leaving 6 bases between them. From germline, CDR1 is MNHEY and CDR2 SVGAGI. This CDR3 reads CASSPGGNTIYF. The CDR3 nucleotides read TGTGCCAGCAGTCCGGGGGGAAACACCATATATTTT.

There are a few counts of this clonotype. The chain couples TRBV6-5 to TRBJ1-1; tentative D call: TRBD1 (5 bases). Trimming took off 0 bases at V and 6 bases at J, with 11 bases between the two ends. CDR3 length: 14 amino acids. Germline CDR1 and CDR2: MNHEY and SVGAGI. The CDR3 sequence: CASSYSAQGSEAFF. CDR3 bases: TGTGCCAGCAGTTACTCGGCCCAGGGCTCTGAAGCTTTCTTT.

This clonotype was picked up a small number of times. The chain uses TRBV6-2 or TRBV6-3 and TRBJ1-5, with D unclear. CDR1 MNHEY and CDR2 SVGEGT come from the germline V gene. V was trimmed by 0 bases and J by 2 bases, leaving 17 bases between them. This CDR3 spans 18 amino acids. CDR3 in amino acids: CASSYSFRTPGRNQPQHF. The CDR3, as DNA: TGTGCCAGCAGTTACTCGTTTAGGACCCCGGGCCGCAATCAGCCCCAGCATTTT.

V gene TRBV4-1 combines with J gene TRBJ2-4; 9 nucleotides line up with TRBD2. Trimming cost V 2 bases and J 4 bases; bases outside gene matches: 15. CDR3 length equals 19 residues. The germline gives CDR1 MGHRA, CDR2 YSYEKL. The CDR3, as DNA: TGCGCCAGCAGCCAAACCGGCTTAGCGGGGGCGGTAACTAAAAACATTCAGTACTTC. Translated, it gives CASSQTGLAGAVTKNIQYF.

This chain connects TRBV18 to TRBJ1-4; TRBD1 matches 10 bases. CDR1 is KGHSH and CDR2 is LQKENI in the germline V gene. V lost 3 bases and J lost 5; bases outside the gene matches: 6. The CDR3 has 16 amino acids. The CDR3 loop reads CASSPPGTGANEKLFF. CDR3 DNA: TGTGCCAGCTCACCGCCAGGGACAGGGGCCAATGAAAAACTGTTTTTT.

The rearrangement uses TRBV6-5 and TRBJ2-1; weak D call: TRBD2 (5 bases). CDR3 length: 14 residues. Germline V CDR1 and CDR2: MNHEY, SVGAGI. V was shortened by 2 bases and J by 3 bases, with 8 bases between the two germline ends. Written as DNA, the CDR3 is TGTGCCAGCAGTTACGGGAGTGGCTACAATGAGCAGTTCTTC. It specifies CASSYGSGYNEQFF.

This chain joins TRBV6-5 and TRBJ1-4; D remains unclear. The germline CDR1 and CDR2 sequences are MNHEY and SVGAGI. CDR3 length equals 14 residues. V lost 2 bases and J lost 3, with 7 bases in between. The CDR3 loop is CASSYRPANEKLFF. In DNA, the CDR3 is TGTGCCAGCAGTTACCGGCCAGCTAATGAAAAACTGTTTTTT.